Listed below are T cell receptor beta chains from one sample, sequenced in a study of T cell responses to AZD1222 COVID-19 vaccine. Data came from immunoSEQ multiplex PCR; TCRdb stores just in-frame clones and leaves some out. The table shows 150,000 to 200,000 clones, with 85% to 95% occurring only once. This specimen consisted of peripheral blood, obtained on day 0 of AZD1222 vaccination. The receptor source for this set is an adult in good health. The CDR3 runs from the conserved cysteine through the conserved F or W. A D gene is named only where the DNA matches it firmly. Not every row has a clone size; where given, it reads once, few, many or a size class.

j_call v_call d_call clone_size cdr3_aa cdr3_nt
TRBJ2-7 TRBV4-1 - - CASSQVSMSSYEQYF TGCGCCAGCAGCCAAGTGTCTATGAGCTCCTACGAGCAGTACTTC
TRBJ1-2 TRBV18 - - CASSLYSGEGNYGYTF TGTGCCAGCTCACTCTACAGCGGCGAGGGGAACTATGGCTACACCTTC
TRBJ2-5 TRBV2 TRBD2 - CASSVGLAGDRETQYF TGTGCCAGCAGTGTGGGACTAGCGGGAGACCGAGAGACCCAGTACTTC
TRBJ2-1 TRBV24-1 - - CATSDFYLNEQFF TGTGCCACCAGTGATTTCTACCTTAATGAGCAGTTCTTC
TRBJ1-1 TRBV27 TRBD1 - CASSLTGGMNTEAFF TGTGCCAGCAGTTTGACAGGGGGAATGAACACTGAAGCTTTCTTT
TRBJ2-7 TRBV6-5 TRBD1 few CASSSDRGTYEQYF TGTGCCAGCAGTTCTGACAGGGGAACCTACGAGCAGTACTTC
TRBJ2-7 TRBV5-1 TRBD2 few CASSLWALSGTNYEQYF TGCGCCAGCAGCCTTTGGGCCCTTAGCGGGACTAACTACGAGCAGTACTTC
TRBJ1-1 TRBV21-1 - few CASSKREDYPGGPEAFF TGTGCCAGCAGCAAAAGGGAAGACTATCCTGGTGGGCCAGAAGCTTTCTTT
TRBJ2-3 TRBV4-2 - - CASSQVPGAPTDTQYF TGTGCCAGCAGCCAAGTCCCCGGGGCTCCCACAGATACGCAGTATTTT
TRBJ2-1 TRBV3-1/TRBV3-2 TRBD2 - CASSLYGTSGNEQFF TGTGCCAGCAGCCTGTACGGGACTAGCGGCAATGAGCAGTTCTTC
TRBJ1-1 TRBV10-3 - - CAISRPGVDGNTEAFF TGTGCCATCAGCCGCCCGGGGGTAGATGGCAACACTGAAGCTTTCTTT
TRBJ1-2 TRBV19 - - CASSLLPGAGNGYTF TGTGCCAGTAGTCTCCTCCCGGGAGCAGGAAATGGCTACACCTTC
TRBJ2-7 TRBV5-1 - - CASSLVVGGYEQYF TGCGCCAGCAGCTTGGTTGTAGGGGGCTACGAGCAGTACTTC
TRBJ2-2 TRBV5-1 - - CASSRDLETGELFF TGCGCCAGCAGCCGGGACCTAGAGACCGGGGAGCTGTTTTTT
TRBJ1-2 TRBV5-1 TRBD1 - CASSPRQGWYGYTF TGCGCCAGCAGCCCGCGACAGGGATGGTATGGCTACACCTTC
TRBJ2-5 TRBV13 TRBD1 - CASSSGDRQETQYF TGTGCCAGCAGCTCAGGGGACAGGCAAGAGACCCAGTACTTC
TRBJ1-2 TRBV2 - - CASSEGWGYTF TGTGCCAGCAGTGAAGGATGGGGCTACACCTTC
TRBJ1-1 TRBV4-1 - - CASSQGSGTEAFF TGCGCCAGCAGCCAGGGATCGGGCACTGAAGCTTTCTTT
TRBJ2-2 TRBV3-1/TRBV3-2 - once CASSQVGGGTGELFF TGTGCCAGCAGCCAAGTTGGGGGTGGTACCGGGGAGCTGTTTTTT
TRBJ1-2 TRBV30 TRBD1 - CAWSERTGRDYTF TGTGCCTGGAGCGAAAGGACAGGGAGAGACTACACCTTC
TRBJ2-5 TRBV14 - - CASSLTRWYQETQYF TGTGCCAGCAGCCTAACCAGGTGGTACCAAGAGACCCAGTACTTC
TRBJ1-2 TRBV5-1 - - CASSLGFRANYGYTF TGCGCCAGCAGCCTCGGATTCAGGGCTAACTATGGCTACACCTTC